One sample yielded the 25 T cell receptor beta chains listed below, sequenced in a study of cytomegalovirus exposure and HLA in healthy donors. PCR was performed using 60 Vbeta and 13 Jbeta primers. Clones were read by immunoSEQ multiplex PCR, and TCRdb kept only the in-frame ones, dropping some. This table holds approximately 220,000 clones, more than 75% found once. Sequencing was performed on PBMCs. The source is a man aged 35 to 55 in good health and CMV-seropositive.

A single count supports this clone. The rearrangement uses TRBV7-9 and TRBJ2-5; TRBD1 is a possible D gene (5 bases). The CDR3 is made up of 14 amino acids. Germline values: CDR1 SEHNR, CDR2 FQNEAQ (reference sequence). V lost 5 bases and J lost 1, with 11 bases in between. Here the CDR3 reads CASSPRTSQETQYF. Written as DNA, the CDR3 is TGTGCCAGCAGCCCCCGGACAAGCCAAGAGACCCAGTACTTC.

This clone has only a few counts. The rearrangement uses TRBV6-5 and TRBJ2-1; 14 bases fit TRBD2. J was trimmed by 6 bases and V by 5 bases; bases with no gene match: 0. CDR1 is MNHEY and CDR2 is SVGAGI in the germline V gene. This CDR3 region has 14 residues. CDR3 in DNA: TGTGCCAGCAGTGGGACTAGCGGGAGCAATGAGCAGTTCTTC. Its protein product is CASSGTSGSNEQFF.

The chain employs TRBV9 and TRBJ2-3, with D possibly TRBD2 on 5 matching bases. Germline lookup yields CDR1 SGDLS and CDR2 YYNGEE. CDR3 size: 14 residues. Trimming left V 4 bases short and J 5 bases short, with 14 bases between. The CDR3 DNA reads TGTGCCAGCAGCCGCGGGCTAGCAGAAGATACGCAGTATTTT. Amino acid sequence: CASSRGLAEDTQYF.

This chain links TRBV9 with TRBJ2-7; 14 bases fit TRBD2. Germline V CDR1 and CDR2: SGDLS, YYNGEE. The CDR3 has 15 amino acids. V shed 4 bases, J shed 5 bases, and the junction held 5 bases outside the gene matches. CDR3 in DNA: TGTGCCAGCAGCCCTGGGACTAGCGGGAGAGACGAGCAGTACGTC. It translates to CASSPGTSGRDEQYV.

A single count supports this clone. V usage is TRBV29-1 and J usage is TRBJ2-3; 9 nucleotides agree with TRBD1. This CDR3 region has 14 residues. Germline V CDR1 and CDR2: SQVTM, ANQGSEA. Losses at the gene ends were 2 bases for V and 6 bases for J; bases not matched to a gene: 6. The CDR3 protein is CSVEPGQGMDTQYF. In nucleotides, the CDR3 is TGCAGCGTTGAACCCGGACAGGGGATGGATACGCAGTATTTT.

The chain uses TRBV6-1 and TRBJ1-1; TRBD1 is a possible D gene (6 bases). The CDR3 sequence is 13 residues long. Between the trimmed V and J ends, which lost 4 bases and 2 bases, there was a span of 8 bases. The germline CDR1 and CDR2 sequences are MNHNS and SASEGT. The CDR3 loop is CASSARGNTEAFF. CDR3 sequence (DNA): TGTGCCAGCAGTGCCAGGGGCAACACTGAAGCTTTCTTT.

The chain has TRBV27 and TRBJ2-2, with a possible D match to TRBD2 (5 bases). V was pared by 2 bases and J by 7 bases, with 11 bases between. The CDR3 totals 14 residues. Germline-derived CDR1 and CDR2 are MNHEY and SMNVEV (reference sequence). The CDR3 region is CASSLRLAGGELFF. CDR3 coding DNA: TGTGCCAGCAGTTTACGTCTAGCCGGCGGGGAGCTGTTTTTT.

CDR3 sequence reads: CASRYSQREKQFF. The CDR3 DNA reads as TGTGCCAGCCGCTATTCCCAGCGGGAGAAGCAGTTCTTC. The chain employs TRBV25-1 and TRBJ2-1, with 8 positions matching TRBD2. There are 13 residues in the CDR3. With V trimmed by 8 bases and J by 11 bases, 11 bases remained unmatched. In germline, CDR1 is MGHDK, CDR2 SYGVNS.

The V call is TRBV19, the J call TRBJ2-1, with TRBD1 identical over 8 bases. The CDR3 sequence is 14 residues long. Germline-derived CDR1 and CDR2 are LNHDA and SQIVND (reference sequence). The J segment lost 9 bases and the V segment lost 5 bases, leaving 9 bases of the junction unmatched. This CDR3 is CASSLGQGLGEQFF. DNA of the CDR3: TGTGCCAGTAGTCTCGGACAGGGCTTGGGTGAGCAGTTCTTC.

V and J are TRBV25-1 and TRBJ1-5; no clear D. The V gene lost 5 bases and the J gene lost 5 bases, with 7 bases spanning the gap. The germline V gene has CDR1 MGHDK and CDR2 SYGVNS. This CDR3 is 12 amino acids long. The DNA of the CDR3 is TGTGCCAGCAGTTCCGGGGATCAGCCCCAGCATTTT. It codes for CASSSGDQPQHF.

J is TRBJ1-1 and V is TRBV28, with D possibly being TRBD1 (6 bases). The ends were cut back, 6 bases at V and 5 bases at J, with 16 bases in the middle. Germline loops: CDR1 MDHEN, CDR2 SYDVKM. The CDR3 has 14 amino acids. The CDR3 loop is CASSLRAGTTEAFF. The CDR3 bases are TGTGCCAGCAGCCTCCGGGCAGGGACAACTGAAGCTTTCTTT.

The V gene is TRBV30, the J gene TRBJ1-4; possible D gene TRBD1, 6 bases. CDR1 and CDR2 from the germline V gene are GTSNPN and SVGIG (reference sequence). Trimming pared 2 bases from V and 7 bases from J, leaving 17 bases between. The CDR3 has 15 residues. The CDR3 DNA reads TGTGCCTGGAGTAATACCGGGACAACACTTGAAAAACTGTTTTTT. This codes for CAWSNTGTTLEKLFF. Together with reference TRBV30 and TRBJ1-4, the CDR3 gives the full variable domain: SQTIHQWPATLVQPVGSPLSLECTVEGTSNPNLYWYRQAAGRGLQLLFYSVGIGQISSEVPQNLSASRPQDRQFILSSKKLLLSDSGFYLCAWSNTGTTLEKLFFGSGTQLSVL.

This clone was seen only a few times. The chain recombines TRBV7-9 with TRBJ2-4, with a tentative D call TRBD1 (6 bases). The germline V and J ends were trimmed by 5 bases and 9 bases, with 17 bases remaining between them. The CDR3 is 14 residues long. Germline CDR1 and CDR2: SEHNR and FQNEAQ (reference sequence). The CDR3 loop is CASSLPDSPIIQYF. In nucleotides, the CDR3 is TGTGCCAGCAGCCTCCCGGACAGCCCAATCATTCAGTACTTC.

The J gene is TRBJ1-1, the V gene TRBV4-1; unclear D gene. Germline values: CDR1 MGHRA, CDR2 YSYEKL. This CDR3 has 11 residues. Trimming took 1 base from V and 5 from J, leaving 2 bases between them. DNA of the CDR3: TGCGCCAGCAGCCAAGCAACTGAAGCTTTCTTT. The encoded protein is CASSQATEAFF.

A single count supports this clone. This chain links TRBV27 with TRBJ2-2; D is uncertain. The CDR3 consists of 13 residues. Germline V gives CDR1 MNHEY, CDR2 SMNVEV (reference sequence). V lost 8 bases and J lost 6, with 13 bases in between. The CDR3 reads CASDPDIPGELFF. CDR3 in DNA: TGTGCCAGCGACCCCGACATCCCCGGGGAGCTGTTTTTT.

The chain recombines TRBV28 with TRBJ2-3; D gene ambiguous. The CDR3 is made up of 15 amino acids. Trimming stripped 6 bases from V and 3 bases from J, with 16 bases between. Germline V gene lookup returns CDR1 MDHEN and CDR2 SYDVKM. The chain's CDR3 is CASSTVDAATDTQYF. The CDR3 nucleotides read TGTGCCAGCAGCACCGTAGACGCGGCTACAGATACGCAGTATTTT.

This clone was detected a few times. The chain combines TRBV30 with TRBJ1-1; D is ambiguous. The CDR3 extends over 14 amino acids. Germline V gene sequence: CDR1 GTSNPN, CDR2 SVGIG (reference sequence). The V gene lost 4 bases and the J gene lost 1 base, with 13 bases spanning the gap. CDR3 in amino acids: CAWTRTGGNTEAFF. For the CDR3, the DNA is TGTGCCTGGACCCGTACGGGAGGGAACACTGAAGCTTTCTTT.

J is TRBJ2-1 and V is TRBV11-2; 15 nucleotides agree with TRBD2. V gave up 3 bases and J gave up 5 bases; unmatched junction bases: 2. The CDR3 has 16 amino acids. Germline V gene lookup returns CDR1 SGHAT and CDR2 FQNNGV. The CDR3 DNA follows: TGTGCCAGCAGCTTCGGACTAGCGGGAGGGGACAATGAGCAGTTCTTC. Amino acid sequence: CASSFGLAGGDNEQFF.

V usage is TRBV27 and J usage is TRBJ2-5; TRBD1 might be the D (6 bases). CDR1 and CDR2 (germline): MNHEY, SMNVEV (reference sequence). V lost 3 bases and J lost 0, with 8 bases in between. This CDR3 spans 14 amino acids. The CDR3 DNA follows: TGTGCCAGCAGTTTGACAGGCCACCAAGAGACCCAGTACTTC. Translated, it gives CASSLTGHQETQYF.

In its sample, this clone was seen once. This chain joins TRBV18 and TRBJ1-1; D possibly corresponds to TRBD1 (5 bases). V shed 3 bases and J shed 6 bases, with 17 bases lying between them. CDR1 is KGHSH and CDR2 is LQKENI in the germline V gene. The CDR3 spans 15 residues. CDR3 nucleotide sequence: TGTGCCAGCTCACCCCGGAGTCAGGGAAAGGCTGAAGCTTTCTTT. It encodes CASSPRSQGKAEAFF.

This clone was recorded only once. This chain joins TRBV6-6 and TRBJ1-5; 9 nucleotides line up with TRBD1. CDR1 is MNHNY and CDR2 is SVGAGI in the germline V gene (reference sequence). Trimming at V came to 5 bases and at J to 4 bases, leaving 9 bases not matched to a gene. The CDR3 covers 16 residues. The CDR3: CASSQRDRDTNQPQHF. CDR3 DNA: TGTGCCAGCAGTCAAAGGGACAGGGATACGAATCAGCCCCAGCATTTT.

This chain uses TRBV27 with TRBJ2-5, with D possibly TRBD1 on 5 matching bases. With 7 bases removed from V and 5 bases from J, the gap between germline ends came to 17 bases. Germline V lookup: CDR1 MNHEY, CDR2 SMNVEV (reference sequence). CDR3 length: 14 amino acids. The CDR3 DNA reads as TGTGCCAGCATGTCGGACAACGTAGGGGAGACCCAGTACTTC. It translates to CASMSDNVGETQYF.

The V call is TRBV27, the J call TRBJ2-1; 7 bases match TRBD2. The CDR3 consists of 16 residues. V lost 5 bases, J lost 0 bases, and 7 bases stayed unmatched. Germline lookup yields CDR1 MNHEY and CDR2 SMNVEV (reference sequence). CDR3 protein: CASSLTLAGSYNEQFF. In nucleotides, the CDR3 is TGTGCCAGCAGTCTGACCTTAGCGGGCTCCTACAATGAGCAGTTCTTC.

The CDR3 nucleotides read TGTGCCAGCAAACGGAGGCCCACCGTGAAGTCTGAAGCTTTCTTT. Its protein is CASKRRPTVKSEAFF. V and J are TRBV6-5 and TRBJ1-1; D is uncertain. V was trimmed by 7 bases and J by 6 bases, leaving 21 bases between them. The germline V gene has CDR1 MNHEY and CDR2 SVGAGI. The CDR3 spans 15 residues.

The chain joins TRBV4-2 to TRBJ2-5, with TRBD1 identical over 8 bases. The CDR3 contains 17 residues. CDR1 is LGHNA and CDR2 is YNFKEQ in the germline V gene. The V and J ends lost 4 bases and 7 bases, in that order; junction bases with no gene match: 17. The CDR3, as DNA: TGTGCCAGCAGCCCCGCTCCAGGGGGCACAGCCCCCCGGACCCAGTACTTC. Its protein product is CASSPAPGGTAPRTQYF.